The 28 T cell receptor beta chains listed next were all sequenced from one sample in a study of T-cell reconstitution after alpha-beta-depleted transplantation in children. The TCRbeta library incorporated unique molecular identifiers. TCRdb used MiXCR to reprocess the PCR reads, holding one entry per CDR3 protein. Counted here are 600,000 to 700,000 distinct CDR3 sequences, 16% occurring once; the ten biggest clones make up 1.1%. The specimen comprised PBMCs from the stem cell graft donor, sampled from the stem cell graft. Receptors were obtained from a human donor who donated a stem cell graft to a child with acute myeloid leukemia.

The rearrangement links TRBV20-1 to TRBJ2-3, with D perhaps matching TRBD1 (6 bases). Trimming took 3 bases from V and 0 from J, leaving 13 bases between them. CDR3 size: 15 residues. Per germline, CDR1 DFQATT and CDR2 SNEGSKA (reference sequence). The CDR3 loop reads CSARKAGASTDTQYF. CDR3 nucleotides: TGCAGTGCTAGGAAGGCAGGGGCTAGCACAGATACGCAGTATTTT.

This clonotype appeared many times. The V and J genes are TRBV7-2 and TRBJ2-3; unclear D gene. The CDR3 is made up of 12 amino acids. V was trimmed by 3 bases and J by 6 bases, leaving 7 bases between them. Germline V gives CDR1 SGHTA, CDR2 FQGNSA. The CDR3 sequence: CASSFGLDTQYF. In DNA, the CDR3 is TGTGCCAGCAGCTTCGGCCTCGATACGCAGTATTTT.

This clonotype turned up a few times. The genes are TRBV6-1 and TRBJ2-1, with D perhaps TRBD2 (5 bases). The CDR3 contains 12 residues. Germline V gene data show CDR1 as MNHNS and CDR2 as SASEGT. Trimming stripped 2 bases from V and 9 bases from J, with 8 bases between. CDR3 protein: CASSENAGEQFF. In DNA, the CDR3 is TGTGCCAGCAGTGAAAATGCGGGTGAGCAGTTCTTC.

This clonotype has at least ten counts. The rearrangement uses TRBV20-1 and TRBJ2-5; possibly TRBD1 for D (6 bases). There are 14 residues in the CDR3. Trimming took 4 bases from V and 1 from J, leaving 13 bases between them. The germline V gene has CDR1 DFQATT and CDR2 SNEGSKA (reference sequence). As DNA, the CDR3 is TGCAGTGCTATGTTTACAGGGCCCCAAGAGACCCAGTACTTC. This gives the protein CSAMFTGPQETQYF.

This clonotype was detected ten times or more. The gene calls are TRBV29-1 and TRBJ2-5, with D hard to call. V lost 3 bases and J 5 bases, leaving 7 bases between the germline ends. CDR3 length equals 11 residues. CDR1 and CDR2 (germline): SQVTM, ANQGSEA. This CDR3 is CSVELSETQYF. The DNA for the CDR3 is TGCAGCGTTGAGCTGTCGGAGACCCAGTACTTC.

The chain has TRBV7-9 and TRBJ2-7, with 9 nucleotides matching TRBD2. Germline V gene lookup returns CDR1 SEHNR and CDR2 FQNEAQ (reference sequence). V lost 6 bases, J lost 2 bases, and 5 bases stayed unmatched. The CDR3 consists of 14 residues. The CDR3 here is CASRRLAGPYEQYV. In nucleotides, the CDR3 is TGTGCCAGCAGGCGTCTAGCGGGGCCCTACGAGCAGTACGTC.

Many counts were recorded for this clonotype. This chain connects TRBV20-1 to TRBJ1-5; 7 bases match TRBD1. The trim removed 3 bases at V and 5 bases at J, leaving 4 bases unmatched. The CDR3 sequence is 13 residues long. Germline assignment: CDR1 DFQATT and CDR2 SNEGSKA (reference sequence). DNA of the CDR3: TGCAGTGCTAGCACAGGGGCCCATCAGCCCCAGCATTTT. Translated, it gives CSASTGAHQPQHF.

The CDR3 DNA is TGCAGTGCTAGAGGGGGACTAGCGGGGGGGCAATCCTACAATGAGCAGTTCTTC. It codes for CSARGGLAGGQSYNEQFF. The chain recombines TRBV20-1 with TRBJ2-1; 16 bases match TRBD2. Germline CDR1 reads DFQATT; CDR2 reads SNEGSKA (reference sequence). CDR3 size: 18 residues. J lost 1 base, V lost 1 base, and 4 bases had no gene match.

This clonotype was observed a few times. CDR3 nucleotide sequence: TGCAGTGCGGCATTATCAAACAGGAACGGGGAGCTGTTTTTT. This encodes CSAALSNRNGELFF. The chain couples TRBV20-1 to TRBJ2-2, with D perhaps TRBD1 (5 bases). This CDR3 region has 14 residues. Trimming cost V 6 bases and J 7 bases, with 18 bases left between them. Germline V lookup: CDR1 DFQATT, CDR2 SNEGSKA (reference sequence).

The table lists this clonotype with many counts. J is TRBJ1-6 and V is TRBV29-1, with TRBD1 identical over 8 bases. V shed 5 bases and J 13 bases; nucleotides not matched to a gene: 10. Germline loops: CDR1 SQVTM, CDR2 ANQGSEA. CDR3 size: 13 residues. CDR3 residues: CSVSQGESSPLHF. The CDR3 DNA follows: TGCAGCGTTTCACAGGGGGAAAGTTCCCCCCTCCACTTT.

The table lists this clonotype with a few counts. The chain is built from TRBV11-2 and TRBJ1-6; D is ambiguous. The V gene's germline CDR1 is SGHAT and CDR2 FQNNGV. V was cut by 5 bases and J by 5 bases, with 25 bases left in between. There are 19 residues in the CDR3. The CDR3 sequence is CASSPWAQTALKNNSPLHF. CDR3 bases: TGTGCCAGCAGCCCCTGGGCCCAGACGGCCCTGAAGAATAATTCACCCCTCCACTTT.

The chain joins TRBV4-3 to TRBJ1-1; TRBD1 aligns across 8 bases. The CDR3 loop spans 19 amino acids. Germline V lookup: CDR1 LGHNA, CDR2 YSLEER. Trimming took 0 bases from V and 1 from J; bases not matched to a gene: 13. CDR3 protein: CASSQDLAGTGRPNTEAFF. The CDR3 DNA reads as TGCGCCAGCAGCCAAGATCTCGCGGGGACAGGTCGGCCGAACACTGAAGCTTTCTTT.

The V call is TRBV9, the J call TRBJ1-6, with 7 bases lining up with TRBD1. Germline CDR1 is SGDLS and CDR2 is YYNGEE. V was clipped by 1 base and J by 7 bases; unmatched bases: 5. The CDR3 consists of 15 residues. The CDR3: CASSVYGTENSPLHF. In DNA, the CDR3 is TGTGCCAGCAGCGTATACGGGACAGAGAATTCACCCCTCCACTTT.

The CDR3, as DNA: TGTGCCAGCAGCTTGGAACTGACGGGCGCCGAGCAGTACTTC. Protein product: CASSLELTGAEQYF. The J gene is TRBJ2-7, the V gene TRBV7-2; D uncertain. Per the germline V gene, CDR1 is SGHTA and CDR2 is FQGNSA. Deletions cut 3 bases from V and 6 bases from J, with 15 bases between. The CDR3 loop spans 14 amino acids.

This clonotype is a singleton in its sample. The chain recombines TRBV7-9 with TRBJ2-1; no reliable D call. The CDR3 is 15 amino acids. V was clipped by 3 bases and J by 1 base, with 10 bases between them. Germline assignment: CDR1 SEHNR and CDR2 FQNEAQ (reference sequence). CDR3 DNA sequence: TGTGCCAGCAGCTTCAAGGGTTGGTCCTACAATGAGCAGTTCTTC. Translating it yields CASSFKGWSYNEQFF. The full variable domain, with the rest looked up from reference TRBV7-9 and TRBJ2-1, is DTGVSQNPRHKITKRGQNVTFRCDPISEHNRLYWYRQTLGQGPEFLTYFQNEAQLEKSRLLSDRFSAERPKGSFSTLEIQRTEQGDSAMYLCASSFKGWSYNEQFFGPGTRLTVL.

This clonotype was seen only a few times. V usage is TRBV12-3 or TRBV12-4 and J usage is TRBJ2-2; 7 bases match TRBD1. This CDR3 region has 15 residues. The ends lost 3 bases at V and 3 bases at J; junction bases unmatched: 4. The CDR3 protein is CASSFAGGYTGELFF. CDR3 DNA sequence: TGTGCCAGCAGTTTTGCAGGGGGATACACCGGGGAGCTGTTTTTT.

This clonotype has a count of ten or more. The J gene is TRBJ2-5, the V gene TRBV20-1; D unresolved. The CDR3 extends over 11 amino acids. The germline V and J ends were trimmed by 2 bases and 3 bases, with 4 bases remaining between them. Looked up from germline, CDR1 is DFQATT and CDR2 is SNEGSKA (reference sequence). DNA of the CDR3: TGCAGTGCTAGATATAAAGAGACCCAGTACTTC. Encoded protein: CSARYKETQYF.

This clonotype appeared a few times. This chain links TRBV12-3 or TRBV12-4 with TRBJ2-5; no clear D. V was pared by 1 base and J by 5 bases, with 11 bases between. The CDR3 loop spans 14 amino acids. CDR3 bases: TGTGCCAGCAGTTTAGGGCTAGTCAGCGAGACCCAGTACTTC. Its translation: CASSLGLVSETQYF.

Here the CDR3 reads CASSFTGRANSPLHF. In DNA, the CDR3 is TGTGCCAGCAGCTTTACAGGGAGAGCAAATTCACCCCTCCACTTT. V is TRBV7-2 and J is TRBJ1-6, with a possible D match to TRBD1 (6 bases). The CDR3 runs to 15 residues. Germline V gene data show CDR1 as SGHTA and CDR2 as FQGNSA. Deletions cut 3 bases from V and 7 bases from J, with 13 bases between. Looking up the rest from reference TRBV7-2 and TRBJ1-6 gives the full variable domain: GAGVSQSPSNKVTEKGKDVELRCDPISGHTALYWYRQSLGQGLEFLIYFQGNSAPDKSGLPSDRFSAERTGGSVSTLTIQRTQQEDSAVYLCASSFTGRANSPLHFGNGTRLTVT.

This clonotype was seen many times. The CDR3 spells CASSYPNGRNSAQYF. The CDR3 DNA sequence: TGTGCCAGCAGTTACCCGAACGGGCGGAATTCGGCCCAGTACTTC. The chain couples TRBV6-8 to TRBJ2-5, with D uncertain. V lost 2 bases, J lost 9 bases, and 19 bases lay in between. From germline, CDR1 is MNHGY and CDR2 SAAAGT. This CDR3 has 15 amino acids.

This clonotype has a count of ten or more. The J gene is TRBJ2-7, the V gene TRBV20-1, with 7 bases matching TRBD2. This CDR3 contains 14 residues. Germline CDR1 and CDR2: DFQATT and SNEGSKA (reference sequence). The V gene end was trimmed by 3 bases and the J gene end by 1 base; junction bases not matched to a gene: 6. The CDR3 bases are TGCAGTGCTAGTAACCCGGGGGGTTCCTACGAGCAGTACGTC. It specifies CSASNPGGSYEQYV.

This clonotype occurred a few times. This chain links TRBV27 with TRBJ1-4; D remains ambiguous. Germline CDR1 is MNHEY and CDR2 is SMNVEV (reference sequence). The V and J ends lost 4 bases and 7 bases respectively, with 13 bases between them. The CDR3 has 14 residues. CDR3 region: CASSSGSRLEKLFF. As DNA, the CDR3 is TGTGCCAGCAGTTCCGGGTCCCGGCTTGAAAAACTGTTTTTT.

The CDR3 spells CASAIPDRANTGELFF. DNA of the CDR3: TGCGCCAGCGCTATACCGGACAGGGCGAACACCGGGGAGCTGTTTTTT. This rearrangement joins TRBV5-1 to TRBJ2-2, with TRBD1 identical over 8 bases. Unmatched junction bases numbered 8, after V lost 7 bases and J lost 0 bases. CDR3 length: 16 residues. Germline V lookup: CDR1 SGHRS, CDR2 YFSETQ.

V gene TRBV7-9 combines with J gene TRBJ2-5, with D possibly matching TRBD2 (6 bases). The CDR3 sequence is 17 residues long. Germline V gene lookup returns CDR1 SEHNR and CDR2 FQNEAQ (reference sequence). Trimming removed 4 bases from V and 5 bases from J, with 23 bases in between. For the CDR3, the DNA is TGTGCCAGCAGCTCCCCGTTGTGGAGGGGTCTTGGGGAGACCCAGTACTTC. This encodes CASSSPLWRGLGETQYF.

At least ten counts were recorded for this clonotype. This rearrangement joins TRBV28 to TRBJ2-1; tentative D call: TRBD1 (6 bases). The CDR3 consists of 19 residues. Trimming removed 0 bases at V and 0 bases at J, with 18 bases between. Germline assignment: CDR1 MDHEN and CDR2 SYDVKM. The CDR3 here is CASSLWIQGWEGSYNEQFF. In DNA form, the CDR3 reads TGTGCCAGCAGTTTATGGATACAGGGTTGGGAAGGCTCCTACAATGAGCAGTTCTTC. The entire variable domain, with the rest obtained from reference TRBV28 and TRBJ2-1, is as follows: DVKVTQSSRYLVKRTGEKVFLECVQDMDHENMFWYRQDPGLGLRLIYFSYDVKMKEKGDIPEGYSVSREKKERFSLILESASTNQTSMYLCASSLWIQGWEGSYNEQFFGPGTRLTVL.

This clonotype was observed many times. The chain is built from TRBV29-1 and TRBJ2-7; the D gene could be TRBD1 or TRBD2 (5 bases each). V was cut by 6 bases and J by 7 bases, with 19 bases left in between. This CDR3 is 13 amino acids long. The V gene's germline CDR1 is SQVTM and CDR2 ANQGSEA. CDR3 protein: CSVAGTGPWEQYF. The CDR3 nucleotides read TGCAGCGTAGCCGGGACCGGTCCTTGGGAGCAGTACTTC.

This clonotype has at least ten counts. The gene calls are TRBV20-1 and TRBJ1-5; possibly TRBD1 for D (5 bases). CDR3 size: 16 residues. The germline gives CDR1 DFQATT, CDR2 SNEGSKA (reference sequence). V was pared by 0 bases and J by 2 bases, with 14 bases between. The chain's CDR3 is CSARDRGTIRNQPQHF. The CDR3 nucleotides read TGCAGTGCTAGAGACAGAGGGACCATACGCAATCAGCCCCAGCATTTT.

This clonotype has at least ten counts. The chain uses TRBV29-1 and TRBJ2-1; the match to TRBD2 covers 9 bases. V shed 2 bases and J 5 bases; nucleotides not matched to a gene: 4. Per the germline V gene, CDR1 is SQVTM and CDR2 is ANQGSEA. CDR3 length equals 14 residues. CDR3 coding DNA: TGCAGCGTTGAATTTGCTAGCGGGGACAATGAGCAGTTCTTC. This encodes CSVEFASGDNEQFF.